These T cell receptor beta chains were read from a single sample in a study of neurological immune-mediated disorders. TCRdb reprocessed the 5' RACE reads with MiXCR, giving one entry per CDR3 protein. The sample lists tens of thousands of distinct CDR3 sequences, about 6% occurring once. The specimen sequenced was CD4+ T cells from blood. Receptors originate from a woman between 35 and 50 years old in good health. CDR3s include the opening cysteine and the closing phenylalanine or tryptophan. D genes are given only for firm matches. A row's size may be missing; if present it is once, few, many or a size class.

DNA	CDR3	size	V	J	D
TGCGCCAGCAGCCTAACGGGACAGGTCAGGTCACCCCTCCACTTT	CASSLTGQVRSPLHF	many	TRBV5-1	TRBJ1-6	TRBD1
TGTGCCAGCAGTCACCTCGGGGGCTCCCAAGAGACCCAGTACTTC	CASSHLGGSQETQYF	.	TRBV6-5	TRBJ2-5	.
TGTGCCAGCAGTTACTCGATAGGGGGGCACCTCAGTAAGAGGGCTGAAGCTTTCTTT	CASSYSIGGHLSKRAEAFF	many	TRBV6-5	TRBJ1-1	.
TGTGCCACCAGCAGGGGGACTCACCAAGAGACCCAGTACTTC	CATSRGTHQETQYF	many	TRBV15	TRBJ2-5	.
TGCGCCAGCAGCCTTACAGGGACTGAAGCTTTCTTT	CASSLTGTEAFF	many	TRBV5-1	TRBJ1-1	.
TGTGCCAGCAGTTTCCCCGGGGACCTGGACTATGGCTACACCTTC	CASSFPGDLDYGYTF	many	TRBV28	TRBJ1-2	.
TGTGCCAGCAGCGTATCTAGCGGGAGATACAATGAGCAGTTCTTC	CASSVSSGRYNEQFF	many	TRBV9	TRBJ2-1	TRBD2
TGCAGTGCTAGAGTGGTCTCCTATGGCTACACCTTC	CSARVVSYGYTF	medium-sized	TRBV20-1	TRBJ1-2	.
TGCAGTGCCACCCAGACGGTACAAGAGACCCAGTACTTC	CSATQTVQETQYF	many	TRBV20-1	TRBJ2-5	.
TGTGCCACCGGACTAGCGGGAGGAGATACGCAGTATTTT	CATGLAGGDTQYF	many	TRBV24-1	TRBJ2-3	TRBD2
TGCAGCGTTAGCCGACAGAACACTGAAGCTTTCTTT	CSVSRQNTEAFF	many	TRBV29-1	TRBJ1-1	.
TGTGCCAGCAGTGAATTCGGGACCCGCCCTTCCAATGAGCAGTTCTTC	CASSEFGTRPSNEQFF	many	TRBV6-1	TRBJ2-1	.
TGCGCCAGCAGCCAAGATACAGATACGCAGTATTTT	CASSQDTDTQYF	many	TRBV4-3	TRBJ2-3	.
TGTGCCAGCAGCTTGGAAAGGGGTCTTCAAATTCAAGAGACCCAGTACTTC	CASSLERGLQIQETQYF	many	TRBV5-5	TRBJ2-5	.
TGTGCCAGCAGTTCCGTACCAGCGGGAGGGATCGTCACAGATACGCAGTATTTT	CASSSVPAGGIVTDTQYF	many	TRBV12-3/TRBV12-4	TRBJ2-3	TRBD2
TGCGCCAGCAGCCTCACGGCCGACAGGGTTGAGCAGTACTTC	CASSLTADRVEQYF	many	TRBV5-1	TRBJ2-7	TRBD1
TGCGCCAGCAGCGCCTCGACTAGCGGATCCTCCTACGAGCAGTACTTC	CASSASTSGSSYEQYF	many	TRBV5-1	TRBJ2-7	TRBD2
TGTGCCAGCTCGCTCCAGGGGCAAGATACGCAGTATTTT	CASSLQGQDTQYF	many	TRBV18	TRBJ2-3	.
TGCAGTCCAGTGGGGGACGAAGGGCCAGAGACCCAGTACTTC	CSPVGDEGPETQYF	many	TRBV20-1	TRBJ2-5	.
TGTGCCAGCAGCCAACTCCGTGGACTAGCGGGGAACACCGGGGAGCTGTTTTTT	CASSQLRGLAGNTGELFF	many	TRBV14	TRBJ2-2	TRBD2
TGTGCCAGCAGTTTGGGGGTTGTTAACTATGGCTACACCTTC	CASSLGVVNYGYTF	many	TRBV12-3/TRBV12-4	TRBJ1-2	.
TGCGCCAGCAGCGGTGCACGGACAGGGGTCCCGTTAGGGGAGACCCAGTACTTC	CASSGARTGVPLGETQYF	many	TRBV5-1	TRBJ2-5	TRBD1
TGTGCCAGCAGCCCCCCTAGCGGGACCAGCACAGATACGCAGTATTTT	CASSPPSGTSTDTQYF	many	TRBV5-5	TRBJ2-3	TRBD2
TGCAGTGCCCCGGACAGGGCCTTAGGACAGCCCCAGCATTTT	CSAPDRALGQPQHF	many	TRBV20-1	TRBJ1-5	TRBD1
TGTGCCAGCAGCGTGGGACTGGGGAATGGAGATACGCAGTATTTT	CASSVGLGNGDTQYF	many	TRBV5-5	TRBJ2-3	.
TGTGCCAGCAGTTTGGATCCGTCTAACTATGGCTACACCTTC	CASSLDPSNYGYTF	many	TRBV28	TRBJ1-2	.
TGTGCCAGCAGCCTCTATGCAGGGGAAGGCGAGCAGTACTTC	CASSLYAGEGEQYF	many	TRBV6-5	TRBJ2-7	.
TGTGCCACCAGGCCGGACGTATCCTACGAGCAGTACTTC	CATRPDVSYEQYF	many	TRBV15	TRBJ2-7	.
TGTGCCAGCAGCTTAGACGGGGCTAGCGGGCTTCAGACCCAGTACTTC	CASSLDGASGLQTQYF	many	TRBV7-2	TRBJ2-5	TRBD2
TGTGCCAGCAGCGTGTCGATGAGCGGGGAGCTGTTTTTT	CASSVSMSGELFF	many	TRBV7-9	TRBJ2-2	.
TGTGCCAGCATACGGTTGGGGGATAATTCACCCCTCCACTTT	CASIRLGDNSPLHF	many	TRBV2	TRBJ1-6	.
TGTGCCAGCAGCTCCACTCTAACTAGCGAGCAAAGGCAGTTCTTC	CASSSTLTSEQRQFF	many	TRBV5-5	TRBJ2-1	TRBD2
TGTGCCAGCAGCCCACCTAAAGCGTCAGGGGGCAACTATGGCTACACCTTC	CASSPPKASGGNYGYTF	many	TRBV7-9	TRBJ1-2	TRBD1
TGTGCCAGCAGCTTAGGAGGGGACCGGGGAGAAAAACTGTTTTTT	CASSLGGDRGEKLFF	many	TRBV7-2	TRBJ1-4	.
TGCGCCAGCAGCTTGGCCGACGGGAGGAATGAGCAGTTCTTC	CASSLADGRNEQFF	many	TRBV5-1	TRBJ2-1	TRBD2
TGTGCCAGCAGCTTAGTTCTACAAGGCGAGCAGTACTTC	CASSLVLQGEQYF	many	TRBV7-2	TRBJ2-7	.
TGTACCAGCAGTTCATCCTCTATTACATACACCTACGAGCAATACTTC	CTSSSSSITYTYEQYF	.	TRBV28	TRBJ2-7	.
TGCAGTGCCCTTACAGGGGGCGAGCCCCAGCATTTT	CSALTGGEPQHF	many	TRBV20-1	TRBJ1-5	TRBD1
TGCAGCGTTACCCCGGACGGTGGCGGCACAGATACGCAGTATTTT	CSVTPDGGGTDTQYF	many	TRBV29-1	TRBJ2-3	.
TGTGCCAGTAGCATGCGGGGGGGCCAGGCAGATACGCAGTATTTT	CASSMRGGQADTQYF	.	TRBV19	TRBJ2-3	TRBD2
TGTGCCAGCAGCTTATCCGACAGGGCTGCAACTAATGAAAAACTGTTTTTT	CASSLSDRAATNEKLFF	many	TRBV7-9	TRBJ1-4	TRBD1
TGTGCCAGCAGTTTAGGGAAGGGGGCGGGGGCCAACGTCCTGACTTTC	CASSLGKGAGANVLTF	.	TRBV12-3/TRBV12-4	TRBJ2-6	TRBD1
TGCAGTGCTAGAAGGACTAGCGGGTTGGATACGCAGTATTTT	CSARRTSGLDTQYF	many	TRBV20-1	TRBJ2-3	TRBD2
TGTGCCAGCAGCGTAACCGGGCTGAATGAAGCTTTCTTT	CASSVTGLNEAFF	many	TRBV11-2	TRBJ1-1	.
TGTGCCAGCAGCCCCGGGACTAGCGGGAGGCGGAATGAGCAGTTCTTC	CASSPGTSGRRNEQFF	many	TRBV3-1	TRBJ2-1	TRBD2
TGTGCCAGCAGCCGACGGATATCTGGGGCCAACGTCCTGACTTTC	CASSRRISGANVLTF	many	TRBV3-1	TRBJ2-6	.
TGCAGTGCTGGTGCGGGACCCCCCACCCAAGAGACCCAGTACTTC	CSAGAGPPTQETQYF	many	TRBV20-1	TRBJ2-5	.
TGTGCTAGTGGCCGCGGGATCGAAGAGACCCAGTACTTC	CASGRGIEETQYF	many	TRBV12-5	TRBJ2-5	.
TGTGCCAGCAGCTTAGCGGAGGGCGCAGATACGCAGTATTTT	CASSLAEGADTQYF	many	TRBV7-2	TRBJ2-3	.